Below are 30 T cell receptor beta chains sequenced from a single sample in a study of control samples from healthy donors and cancer patients. The method was immunoSEQ multiplex PCR; TCRdb's version includes in-frame clones alone and lacks a portion of them. The sample consists of roughly 170,000 clones, 85% to 95% of them appearing once. The sample consisted of blood. The receptors shown here come from a man younger than 30 in good health.

CDR3 in DNA: TGTGCCAGCAGCTTCGACAGGATGAACACCGGGGAGCTGTTTTTT. This gives the protein CASSFDRMNTGELFF. This chain uses TRBV5-6 with TRBJ2-2; maybe TRBD1 (6 bases). The CDR3 is 15 amino acids. Germline V lookup: CDR1 SGHDT, CDR2 YYEEEE. V was shortened by 2 bases and J by 1 base, with 9 bases between the two germline ends.

V is TRBV24-1 and J is TRBJ2-1, with 7 bases fitting TRBD2. Germline V gives CDR1 KGHDR, CDR2 SFDVKD. V shed 4 bases and J 0 bases; nucleotides not matched to a gene: 5. This CDR3 is 16 amino acids long. The CDR3 DNA reads TGTGCCACCAGTGACCTAGCGGCTAGCTCCTACAATGAGCAGTTCTTC. It is translated as CATSDLAASSYNEQFF.

The chain uses TRBV24-1 and TRBJ2-2, with D unresolved. The germline V gene has CDR1 KGHDR and CDR2 SFDVKD. V was clipped by 7 bases and J by 5 bases, with 7 bases between them. This CDR3 is built from 12 residues. CDR3 coding DNA: TGTGCCACCAGGGGCCGGACCGGGGAGCTGTTTTTT. Its translation is CATRGRTGELFF.

The rearrangement links TRBV18 to TRBJ2-3; 9 positions match TRBD2. Losses at the gene ends were 1 base for V and 2 bases for J; bases not matched to a gene: 4. CDR1 KGHSH and CDR2 LQKENI come from the germline V gene. CDR3 length: 16 residues. The CDR3 nucleotides read TGTGCCAGCTCACCACGTGGCGGGGGGGCCACAGATACGCAGTATTTT. It encodes CASSPRGGGATDTQYF.

This clone was observed a handful of times. The V and J genes are TRBV7-3 and TRBJ1-5; 7 bases line up with TRBD1. The CDR3 length is 17 residues. Germline CDR1 reads SGHTA; CDR2 reads FQGTGA. Trimming removed 6 bases from V and 6 bases from J; junction bases left unmatched: 17. This CDR3 is CASSPPGRQGGGQPQHF. The CDR3 DNA reads TGTGCCAGCAGTCCACCTGGGAGGCAGGGGGGCGGTCAGCCCCAGCATTTT.

The rearrangement joins TRBV6-5 to TRBJ1-4; D is ambiguous. Trimming removed 8 bases at V and 5 bases at J, with 9 bases between. The CDR3 has 12 amino acids. The germline gives CDR1 MNHEY, CDR2 SVGAGI. The CDR3 spells CASSRRNEKLFF. The CDR3 DNA reads TGTGCCAGCTCCCGACGGAATGAAAAACTGTTTTTT.

The chain uses TRBV11-2 and TRBJ2-1; TRBD1 aligns across 9 bases. The CDR3 runs 15 residues. J gave up 7 bases and V 5 bases, and 9 bases lay outside the gene matches. In germline, CDR1 is SGHAT, CDR2 FQNNGV. In DNA form, the CDR3 reads TGTGCCAGCAGCCCCCGGGACAGGGTAGGAAATGAGCAGTTCTTC. It encodes CASSPRDRVGNEQFF.

This chain connects TRBV19 to TRBJ2-2; unclear D gene. The length of the CDR3 is 14 residues. CDR1 and CDR2 from the germline V gene are LNHDA and SQIVND (reference sequence). V lost 7 bases and J 0 bases, leaving 9 bases between the germline ends. This CDR3 reads CASIKDPNTGELFF. CDR3 DNA: TGTGCCAGTATTAAGGACCCGAACACCGGGGAGCTGTTTTTT.

CDR3 in amino acids: CASSLQGMSTEAFF. In DNA form, the CDR3 reads TGCGCCAGCAGTCTACAGGGGATGAGTACTGAAGCTTTCTTT. This chain links TRBV4-1 with TRBJ1-1, with 7 nucleotides matching TRBD1. Germline values: CDR1 MGHRA, CDR2 YSYEKL. With 6 bases clipped from V and 5 bases from J, the junction kept 9 bases outside the gene matches. This CDR3 has 14 amino acids.

J is TRBJ1-1 and V is TRBV30, with D possibly TRBD1 on 6 matching bases. This CDR3 has 14 amino acids. Between the trimmed V and J ends, which lost 5 bases and 0 bases, there was a span of 13 bases. Germline V gene lookup returns CDR1 GTSNPN and CDR2 SVGIG (reference sequence). CDR3 DNA sequence: TGTGCCTGGGGAGCCGGGACATTGAACACTGAAGCTTTCTTT. Its translation is CAWGAGTLNTEAFF.

The V gene is TRBV4-1, the J gene TRBJ2-1; D unresolved. Between the trimmed V and J ends, which lost 2 bases and 6 bases, there was a span of 14 bases. Per germline, CDR1 MGHRA and CDR2 YSYEKL. CDR3 size: 15 residues. CDR3 protein: CASSQLSLMGNEQFF. The DNA for the CDR3 is TGCGCCAGCAGCCAACTGAGTCTAATGGGCAATGAGCAGTTCTTC.

The rearrangement links TRBV5-4 to TRBJ2-3; D ambiguous. The length of the CDR3 is 14 residues. V lost 4 bases to trimming and J lost 0 bases, with 9 bases between them. Germline V gene data show CDR1 as SGHNT and CDR2 as YYREEE (reference sequence). The CDR3 nucleotides read TGTGCCAGCAGCAAGGAAGGGAGCACAGATACGCAGTATTTT. Protein product: CASSKEGSTDTQYF.

This chain links TRBV2 with TRBJ2-1; tentative D call: TRBD2 (6 bases). The V end was cut by 6 bases, the J end by 4 bases, with 16 bases between. Germline V lookup: CDR1 SNHLY, CDR2 FYNNEI. The CDR3 extends over 15 amino acids. CDR3 coding DNA: TGTGCCAGCAGGCTCCGGGACTCTCATTACAATGAGCAGTTCTTC. Translation gives CASRLRDSHYNEQFF.

This clone has a single count. V usage is TRBV24-1 and J usage is TRBJ1-1, with D hard to call. This CDR3 comprises 14 residues. Trimming removed 4 bases from V and 2 bases from J, with 10 bases in between. CDR1 and CDR2 from the germline V gene are KGHDR and SFDVKD. Here the CDR3 reads CATSDPGSNTEAFF. As DNA, the CDR3 is TGTGCCACCAGTGACCCGGGATCAAACACTGAAGCTTTCTTT.

The V and J genes are TRBV6-1 and TRBJ2-6; D is ambiguous. The germline V gene encodes CDR1 MNHNS and CDR2 SASEGT. V was shortened by 0 bases and J by 0 bases, with 9 bases between the two germline ends. The CDR3 runs to 17 residues. The CDR3 DNA sequence: TGTGCCAGCAGTGAAGCTATAACTATCTCTGGGGCCAACGTCCTGACTTTC. Protein product: CASSEAITISGANVLTF.

The chain has TRBV5-6 and TRBJ1-1; TRBD1 matches at 10 bases. This CDR3 has 17 amino acids. The V gene's germline CDR1 is SGHDT and CDR2 YYEEEE. Trimming cost V 0 bases and J 4 bases; bases outside gene matches: 9. The DNA for the CDR3 is TGTGCCAGCAGCTTGGGAGCCGACAGGGGGCGCTCCACTGAAGCTTTCTTT. It codes for CASSLGADRGRSTEAFF.

The chain recombines TRBV6-6 with TRBJ1-1; no definite D call. Trimming shortened V by 2 bases and J by 3 bases, and 7 bases separated the two germline ends. CDR3 length: 13 residues. In germline, CDR1 is MNHNY, CDR2 SVGAGI (reference sequence). In DNA form, the CDR3 reads TGTGCCAGCAGTTACCGGTTACACACTGAAGCTTTCTTT. Protein sequence: CASSYRLHTEAFF.

J is TRBJ2-6 and V is TRBV3-1 (or the pseudogene TRBV3-2); D might be TRBD1 (6 bases). This CDR3 comprises 15 residues. V was clipped by 2 bases and J by 3 bases, with 8 bases between them. Germline CDR1 is LGHDT and CDR2 is YNNKEL (reference sequence). The CDR3 nucleotides read TGTGCCAGCAGCCAACCCAGGGGTGGGGCCAACGTCCTGACTTTC. It is translated as CASSQPRGGANVLTF.

This clone is a singleton in its sample. The chain is built from TRBV3-1 (or the pseudogene TRBV3-2) and TRBJ1-4; perhaps TRBD1 as D (6 bases). CDR1 is LGHDT, CDR2 YNNKEL, per germline (reference sequence). The germline V and J ends were trimmed by 1 base and 10 bases, with 16 bases remaining between them. The CDR3 length is 15 residues. For the CDR3, the DNA is TGTGCCAGCAGCCAAGGCGCACCGGGAGGGGGAAAACTGTTTTTT. This gives the protein CASSQGAPGGGKLFF.

This clone occurred a few times. V gene TRBV6-5 combines with J gene TRBJ1-2; 12 bases are shared with TRBD1. This CDR3 has 15 residues. Losses at the gene ends were 2 bases for V and 8 bases for J; bases not matched to a gene: 6. The germline V gene encodes CDR1 MNHEY and CDR2 SVGAGI. CDR3 DNA: TGTGCCAGCAGTTACCAATCCGGGACAGGGGGCGGCTACACCTTC. Translating gives CASSYQSGTGGGYTF.

This chain connects TRBV6-5 to TRBJ1-2; D call uncertain. The V end was cut by 6 bases, the J end by 3 bases, with 8 bases between. This CDR3 contains 12 residues. CDR1 is MNHEY, CDR2 SVGAGI, per germline. The CDR3 spells CASRAADYGYTF. The CDR3 DNA follows: TGTGCCAGCAGGGCAGCGGACTATGGCTACACCTTC.

The rearrangement links TRBV9 to TRBJ2-1, with TRBD2 identical over 11 bases. The germline V gene has CDR1 SGDLS and CDR2 YYNGEE. With V trimmed by 1 base and J by 6 bases, 3 bases remained unmatched. The CDR3 totals 15 residues. The CDR3 sequence: CASSVQTSGANEQFF. The CDR3 nucleotides are TGTGCCAGCAGCGTACAGACTAGCGGGGCCAATGAGCAGTTCTTC.

The chain combines TRBV7-9 with TRBJ2-5; D might be TRBD1 (6 bases). The CDR3 loop spans 13 amino acids. Trimming pared 2 bases from V and 5 bases from J, leaving 9 bases between. Germline-derived CDR1 and CDR2 are SEHNR and FQNEAQ (reference sequence). The CDR3 sequence is CASSLQGRETQYF. CDR3 nucleotides: TGTGCCAGCAGCTTACAGGGGCGGGAGACCCAGTACTTC.

This clone was seen just once. The chain joins TRBV18 to TRBJ2-1; tentatively, D is TRBD2 (5 bases). The V gene lost 2 bases and the J gene lost 3 bases, with 11 bases spanning the gap. Per germline, CDR1 KGHSH and CDR2 LQKENI. CDR3 length equals 15 residues. The DNA for the CDR3 is TGTGCCAGCTCACCATCAGCGGTCTTCTACAATGAGCAGTTCTTC. Protein sequence: CASSPSAVFYNEQFF.

The CDR3 nucleotides are TGCGCCAGCAGCACGGGACAGGGAGGCACCGGGGAGCTGTTTTTT. Its translation: CASSTGQGGTGELFF. V gene TRBV10-1 combines with J gene TRBJ2-2, with 9 positions matching TRBD1. The V segment lost 6 bases and the J segment 4 bases; nucleotides outside the gene matches: 6. The CDR3 length is 15 residues. Germline V gene lookup returns CDR1 WNHNN and CDR2 SYGVQD (reference sequence).

The V call is TRBV2, the J call TRBJ1-2; D remains unclear. The CDR3 consists of 14 residues. From germline, CDR1 is SNHLY and CDR2 FYNNEI. V was trimmed by 0 bases and J by 7 bases, leaving 12 bases between them. Here the CDR3 reads CASSEAPQVGGYTF. CDR3 bases: TGTGCCAGCAGTGAAGCCCCGCAGGTGGGTGGCTACACCTTC.

This chain connects TRBV6-6 to TRBJ1-2; D may be TRBD1 (5 bases). The germline gives CDR1 MNHNY, CDR2 SVGAGI (reference sequence). Trimming stripped 2 bases from V and 4 bases from J, with 11 bases between. CDR3 size: 14 residues. CDR3 DNA: TGTGCCAGCAGTTACGACGGGGCGCGCTATGGCTACACCTTC. Encoded protein: CASSYDGARYGYTF.

V and J are TRBV18 and TRBJ2-2, with D possibly called TRBD1 or TRBD2 (5 bases each). Trimming pared 0 bases from V and 5 bases from J, leaving 13 bases between. CDR1 is KGHSH, CDR2 LQKENI, per germline. CDR3 length: 16 amino acids. CDR3 residues: CASSPPRGRGTGELFF. Written as DNA, the CDR3 is TGTGCCAGCTCACCACCGAGGGGTAGAGGGACCGGGGAGCTGTTTTTT.

V usage is TRBV7-9 and J usage is TRBJ2-2; D uncertain. This CDR3 has 12 amino acids. The V end lost 5 bases, the J end lost 6 bases, and 7 bases lay between the germline ends. CDR1 and CDR2 from the germline V gene are SEHNR and FQNEAQ (reference sequence). CDR3 amino acids: CASSPFPGELFF. The CDR3 DNA reads as TGTGCCAGCAGCCCTTTTCCCGGGGAGCTGTTTTTT.

The chain recombines TRBV28 with TRBJ2-7; 7 positions match TRBD1. Trimming cost V 6 bases and J 0 bases; bases outside gene matches: 2. CDR1 and CDR2 (germline): MDHEN, SYDVKM. The CDR3 has 13 residues. CDR3 nucleotide sequence: TGTGCCAGCAGGGGGACAGCCTCCTACGAGCAGTACTTC. Its protein is CASRGTASYEQYF.